The clone carrying this T cell receptor (beta chain) was counted ten times or more. The antigen remains unidentified. In TCRdb, the 5' RACE reads were re-called with MiXCR into one record per CDR3 protein. The sample lists some 260,000 distinct CDR3 sequences; over 12% were seen once. This specimen comes from a study of identical twins. Study-level findings and limits: The models systematically underestimated how much out-of-frame TCR alpha was shared in monozygotic twins. Weaker excess sharing between twins was seen in beta out-of-frame sequences.

Germline CDR1 and CDR2: SGDLS and YYNGEE. After removal of 0 bases from V and 4 bases from J, the junction contained 6 bases not matched to a gene. The CDR3 sequence is 15 residues long. The TCR originated in a young woman in good health. The chain couples TRBV9 to TRBJ2-5, with 7 bases aligning to TRBD2. Sequenced sample: memory (CD45RO+) T cells sorted from blood. CDR3 sequence (DNA): TGTGCCAGCAGCGTAGGGGGAGCGGGGCGAGAGACCCAGTACTTC. Its protein is CASSVGGAGRETQYF. Full variable domain (outside the CDR3, taken from reference TRBV9 and TRBJ2-5): DSGVTQTPKHLITATGQRVTLRCSPRSGDLSVYWYQQSLDQGLQFLIQYYNGEERAKGNILERFSAQQFPDLHSELNLSSLELGDSALYFCASSVGGAGRETQYFGPGTRLLVL.